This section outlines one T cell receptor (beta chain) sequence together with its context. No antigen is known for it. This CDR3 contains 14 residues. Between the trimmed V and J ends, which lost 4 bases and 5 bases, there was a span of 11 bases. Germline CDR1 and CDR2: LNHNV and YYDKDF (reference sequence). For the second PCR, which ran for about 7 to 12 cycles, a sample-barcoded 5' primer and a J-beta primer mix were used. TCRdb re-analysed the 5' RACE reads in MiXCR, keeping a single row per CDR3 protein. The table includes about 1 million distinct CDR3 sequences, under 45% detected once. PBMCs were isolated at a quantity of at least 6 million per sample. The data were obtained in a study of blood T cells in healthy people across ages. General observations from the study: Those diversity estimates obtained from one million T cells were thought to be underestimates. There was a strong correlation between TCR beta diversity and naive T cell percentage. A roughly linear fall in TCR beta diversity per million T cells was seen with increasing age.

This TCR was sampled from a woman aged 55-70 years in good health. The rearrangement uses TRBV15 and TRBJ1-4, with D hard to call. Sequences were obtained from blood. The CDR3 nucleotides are TGTGCCACCAGCACAGGCCCGCGGAATGAAAAACTGTTTTTT. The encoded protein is CATSTGPRNEKLFF. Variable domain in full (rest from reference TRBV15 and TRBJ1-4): DAMVIQNPRYQVTQFGKPVTLSCSQTLNHNVMYWYQQKSSQAPKLLFHYYDKDFNNEADTPDNFQSRRPNTSFCFLDIRSPGLGDTAMYLCATSTGPRNEKLFFGSGTQLSVL.